This TCR beta chain was retrieved from a study of blood T cell repertoires in COVID-19. Study in general: Sites across the United States, Italy and Spain contributed samples from acute and convalescent COVID-19. The cDNA or gDNA used as material had been derived from T cells, B-cell-depleted T cells, or PBMCs.

Germline loops: CDR1 SGHDT, CDR2 YYEEEE. This CDR3 spans 12 amino acids. Trimming left V 1 base short and J 4 bases short, with 5 bases between. This clone was detected a few times. In the source study's methods: Amplification of reference gene primers provided the estimated nucleated cell counts. Clones were read by immunoSEQ multiplex PCR, and TCRdb kept only the in-frame ones, dropping some. D and trimming come from the DNA, and the V and J calls and clone size come from that table. The table includes under 120,000 clones, approximately 69% detected once. The sequencing sample was made of peripheral blood. The TCR originated in an elderly man with acute or convalescent COVID-19. The J gene is TRBJ1-2, the V gene TRBV5-6; D is undetermined. CDR3 sequence reads: CASSLTSYGYTF. CDR3 coding DNA: TGTGCCAGCAGCTTGACGAGCTATGGCTACACCTTC.